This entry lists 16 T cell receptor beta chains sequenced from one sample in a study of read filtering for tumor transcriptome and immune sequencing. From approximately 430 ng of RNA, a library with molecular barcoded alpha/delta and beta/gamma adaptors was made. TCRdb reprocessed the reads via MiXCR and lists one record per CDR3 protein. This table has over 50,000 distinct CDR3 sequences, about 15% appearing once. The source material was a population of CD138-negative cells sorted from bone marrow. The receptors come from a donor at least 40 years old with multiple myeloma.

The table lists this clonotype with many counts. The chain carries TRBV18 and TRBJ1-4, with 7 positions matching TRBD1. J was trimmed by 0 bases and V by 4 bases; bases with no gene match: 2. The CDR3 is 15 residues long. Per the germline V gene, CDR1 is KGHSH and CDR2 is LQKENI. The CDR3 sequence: CASSRQGSTNEKLFF. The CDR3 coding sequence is TGTGCCAGCTCACGACAGGGTTCAACTAATGAAAAACTGTTTTTT.

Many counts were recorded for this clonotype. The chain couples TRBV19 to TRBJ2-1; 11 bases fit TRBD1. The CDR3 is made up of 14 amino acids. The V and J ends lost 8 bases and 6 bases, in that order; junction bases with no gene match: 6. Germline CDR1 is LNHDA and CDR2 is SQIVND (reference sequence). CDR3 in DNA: TGTGCCAGTCAACCGGGACAGGGGGTCAATGAGCAGTTCTTC. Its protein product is CASQPGQGVNEQFF.

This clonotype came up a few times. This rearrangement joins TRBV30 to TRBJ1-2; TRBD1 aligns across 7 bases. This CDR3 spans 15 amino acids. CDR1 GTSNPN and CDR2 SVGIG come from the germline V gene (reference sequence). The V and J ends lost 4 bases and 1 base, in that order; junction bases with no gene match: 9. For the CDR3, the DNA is TGTGCCTGGATTGGAGGGGGCCTTCTTAACTATGGCTACACCTTC. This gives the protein CAWIGGGLLNYGYTF.

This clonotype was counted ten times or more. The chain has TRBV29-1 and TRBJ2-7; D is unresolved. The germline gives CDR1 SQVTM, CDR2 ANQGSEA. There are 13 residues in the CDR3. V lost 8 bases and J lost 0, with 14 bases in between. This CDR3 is CSIPIPSSYEQYF. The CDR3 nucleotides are TGCAGCATACCCATTCCTAGCTCCTACGAGCAGTACTTC.

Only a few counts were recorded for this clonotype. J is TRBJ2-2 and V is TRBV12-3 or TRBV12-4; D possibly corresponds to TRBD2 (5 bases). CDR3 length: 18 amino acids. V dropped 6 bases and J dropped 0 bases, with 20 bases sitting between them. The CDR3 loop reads CASSPRLGLGANTGELFF. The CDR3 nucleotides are TGTGCCAGCAGCCCACGCCTCGGACTGGGCGCGAACACCGGGGAGCTGTTTTTT.

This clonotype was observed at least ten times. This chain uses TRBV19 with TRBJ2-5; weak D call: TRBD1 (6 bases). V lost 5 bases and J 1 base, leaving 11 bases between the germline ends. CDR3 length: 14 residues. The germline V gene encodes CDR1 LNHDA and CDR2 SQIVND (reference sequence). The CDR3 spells CASSEGHIQETQYF. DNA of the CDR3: TGTGCCAGTAGTGAGGGACACATCCAAGAGACCCAGTACTTC. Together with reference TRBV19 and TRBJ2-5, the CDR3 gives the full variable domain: DGGITQSPKYLFRKEGQNVTLSCEQNLNHDAMYWYRQDPGQGLRLIYYSQIVNDFQKGDIAEGYSVSREKKESFPLTVTSAQKNPTAFYLCASSEGHIQETQYFGPGTRLLVL.

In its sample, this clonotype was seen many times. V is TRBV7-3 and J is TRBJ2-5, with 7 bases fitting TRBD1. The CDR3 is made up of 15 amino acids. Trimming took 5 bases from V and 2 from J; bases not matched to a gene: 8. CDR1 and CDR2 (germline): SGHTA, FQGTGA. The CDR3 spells CASSPAGGRQETQYF. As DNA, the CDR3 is TGTGCCAGCAGCCCAGCAGGGGGTAGACAAGAGACCCAGTACTTC.

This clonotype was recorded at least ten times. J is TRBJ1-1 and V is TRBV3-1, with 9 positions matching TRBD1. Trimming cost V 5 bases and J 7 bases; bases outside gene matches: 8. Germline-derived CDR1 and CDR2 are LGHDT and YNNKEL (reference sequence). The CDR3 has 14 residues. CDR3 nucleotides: TGTGCCAGCAGCTACCGGGACAGGGCAAGTGAAGCTTTCTTT. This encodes CASSYRDRASEAFF.

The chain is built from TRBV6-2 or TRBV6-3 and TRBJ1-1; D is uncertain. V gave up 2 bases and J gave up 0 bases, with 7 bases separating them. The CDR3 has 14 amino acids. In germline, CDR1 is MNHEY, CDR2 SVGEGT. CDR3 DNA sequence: TGTGCCAGCAGTTACAAGCAGCTGAACACTGAAGCTTTCTTT. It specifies CASSYKQLNTEAFF.

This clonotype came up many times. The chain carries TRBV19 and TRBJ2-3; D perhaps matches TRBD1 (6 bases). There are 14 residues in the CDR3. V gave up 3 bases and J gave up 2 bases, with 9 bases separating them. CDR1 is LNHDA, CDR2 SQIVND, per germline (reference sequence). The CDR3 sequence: CASSMDSYTDTQYF. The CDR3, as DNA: TGTGCCAGTAGTATGGACAGCTACACAGATACGCAGTATTTT.

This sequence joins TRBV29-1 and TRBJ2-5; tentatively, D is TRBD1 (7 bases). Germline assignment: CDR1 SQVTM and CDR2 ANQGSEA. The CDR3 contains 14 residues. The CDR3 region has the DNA TGCAGTTCCGATCCTGGGCAGGGGGGAGAGACCCAGTACTTC. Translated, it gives CSSDPGQGGETQYF.

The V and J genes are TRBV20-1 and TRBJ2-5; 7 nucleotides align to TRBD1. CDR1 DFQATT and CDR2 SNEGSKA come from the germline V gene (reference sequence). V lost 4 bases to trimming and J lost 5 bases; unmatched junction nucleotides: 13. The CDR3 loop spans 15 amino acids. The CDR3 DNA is TGCAGTGCTATGCCACCGACAGGGCGGATCGAGACCCAGTACTTC. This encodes CSAMPPTGRIETQYF.

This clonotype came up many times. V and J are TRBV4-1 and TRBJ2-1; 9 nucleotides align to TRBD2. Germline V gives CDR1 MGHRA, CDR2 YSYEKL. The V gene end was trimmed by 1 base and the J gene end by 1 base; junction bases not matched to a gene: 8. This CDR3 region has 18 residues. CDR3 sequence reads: CASSQAPPTSGSYNEQFF. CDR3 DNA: TGCGCCAGCAGCCAAGCCCCACCGACTAGCGGATCCTACAATGAGCAGTTCTTC.

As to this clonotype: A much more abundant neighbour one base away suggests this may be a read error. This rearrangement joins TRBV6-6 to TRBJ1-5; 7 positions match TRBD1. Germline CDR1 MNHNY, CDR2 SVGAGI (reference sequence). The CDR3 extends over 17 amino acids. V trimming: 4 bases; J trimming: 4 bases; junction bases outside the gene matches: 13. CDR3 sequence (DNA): TGTGCCAGCAGTTGGGACGTCGACAGGGTGAAAAATCAGCCCCAGCATTTT. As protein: CASSWDVDRVKNQPQHF.

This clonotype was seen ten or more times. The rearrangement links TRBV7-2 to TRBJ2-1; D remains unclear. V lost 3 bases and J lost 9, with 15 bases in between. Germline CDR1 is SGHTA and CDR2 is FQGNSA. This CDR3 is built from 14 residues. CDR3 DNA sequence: TGTGCCAGCAGCTTCCGCCAGGTGATCACTGAGCAGTTCTTC. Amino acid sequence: CASSFRQVITEQFF.

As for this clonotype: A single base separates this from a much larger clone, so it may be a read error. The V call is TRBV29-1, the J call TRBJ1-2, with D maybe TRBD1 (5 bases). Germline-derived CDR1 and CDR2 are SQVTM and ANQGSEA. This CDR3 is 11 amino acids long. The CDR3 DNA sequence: TGCAGCAGCGGGGCAGGAGAAGGCTACGCCTTC. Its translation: CSSGAGEGYAF.